Listed here are 23 T cell receptor beta chains from one sample, sequenced in a study of blood T cell repertoires in COVID-19. Libraries were prepared by immunoSEQ multiplex PCR; TCRdb keeps only in-frame clonotypes and omits some of them. The table shows 150,000 or so clones, with more than 65% occurring only once. Sequencing input: peripheral blood. These receptors were obtained from a woman aged 55-75 years with acute or convalescent COVID-19.

This clone has a single count. The chain carries TRBV4-1 and TRBJ2-7; TRBD2 aligns across 8 bases. The trim removed 0 bases at V and 1 base at J, leaving 8 bases unmatched. Germline V gene sequence: CDR1 MGHRA, CDR2 YSYEKL. This CDR3 is built from 17 residues. CDR3 bases: TGCGCCAGCAGCCAAGAACGGCGAGCGGGAGCGTCCTACGAGCAGTACTTC. Protein: CASSQERRAGASYEQYF.

This clone turned up a few times. The chain combines TRBV6-2 or TRBV6-3 with TRBJ1-5; D is unresolved. CDR1 and CDR2 (germline): MNHEY, SVGEGT. Trimming removed 1 base from V and 0 bases from J, with 4 bases in between. The CDR3 is 14 amino acids. DNA for the CDR3: TGTGCCAGCAGTTACTTCGTTAGCAATCAGCCCCAGCATTTT. It is translated as CASSYFVSNQPQHF.

V usage is TRBV24-1 and J usage is TRBJ1-4; TRBD1 matches 9 bases. The CDR3 spans 13 residues. V was pared by 4 bases and J by 11 bases, with 4 bases of the junction left unmatched. Germline loops: CDR1 KGHDR, CDR2 SFDVKD. The CDR3 here is CATSEGTGMKLFF. CDR3 DNA: TGTGCCACCAGTGAGGGGACAGGGATGAAACTGTTTTTT.

This clone occurred a few times. The chain recombines TRBV7-9 with TRBJ1-1; 7 bases align to TRBD1. The V gene end was trimmed by 4 bases and the J gene end by 2 bases; junction bases not matched to a gene: 10. CDR3 length equals 16 residues. Per germline, CDR1 SEHNR and CDR2 FQNEAQ (reference sequence). The CDR3 sequence is CASSSTGARRNTEAFF. The CDR3 DNA reads TGTGCCAGCAGCTCCACAGGGGCGCGCAGAAACACTGAAGCTTTCTTT.

This clone was recorded a few times. For the CDR3, the DNA is TGCGCCAGCAGAAACAGGGCTGGTTGGCACACTGAAGCTTTCTTT. Its protein is CASRNRAGWHTEAFF. V is TRBV10-2 and J is TRBJ1-1; tentative D call: TRBD1 (6 bases). The CDR3 loop spans 15 amino acids. V lost 6 bases and J 3 bases, leaving 17 bases between the germline ends. Per germline, CDR1 WSHSY and CDR2 SAAADI.

This clone was found many times. The rearrangement links TRBV15 to TRBJ2-2, with a weak D call TRBD1 (6 bases). The V end was cut by 7 bases, the J end by 6 bases, with 12 bases between. The CDR3 consists of 13 residues. In germline, CDR1 is LNHNV, CDR2 YYDKDF (reference sequence). The CDR3 DNA sequence: TGTGCCACCAACGACAGGACAGCCGGGGAGCTGTTTTTT. It translates to CATNDRTAGELFF.

This chain uses TRBV18 with TRBJ2-5, with D tentatively TRBD1 (5 bases). V shed 2 bases and J shed 5 bases, with 21 bases lying between them. This CDR3 spans 17 amino acids. The germline CDR1 and CDR2 sequences are KGHSH and LQKENI. CDR3 DNA: TGTGCCAGCTCACCAAATACCCCTGCTGGGGCCGGGGAGACCCAGTACTTC. Its translation is CASSPNTPAGAGETQYF.

The sample holds a few counts of this clone. The chain carries TRBV2 and TRBJ2-7; 7 positions agree with TRBD1. The CDR3 is 12 residues long. The V and J ends lost 6 bases and 4 bases, in that order; junction bases with no gene match: 3. The germline CDR1 and CDR2 sequences are SNHLY and FYNNEI. The CDR3 loop reads CASSNRGYEQYF. DNA for the CDR3: TGTGCCAGCAGCAACAGGGGTTACGAGCAGTACTTC.

This rearrangement joins TRBV18 to TRBJ1-2; D call uncertain. This CDR3 spans 14 amino acids. V was shortened by 3 bases and J by 2 bases, with 10 bases between the two germline ends. Germline V gene sequence: CDR1 KGHSH, CDR2 LQKENI. The CDR3 here is CASSPDSGNYGYTF. The CDR3, as DNA: TGTGCCAGCTCACCCGACTCTGGGAACTATGGCTACACCTTC.

This chain joins TRBV7-9 and TRBJ2-7; D gene ambiguous. The V gene's germline CDR1 is SEHNR and CDR2 FQNEAQ (reference sequence). V shed 5 bases and J shed 2 bases, with 4 bases lying between them. The CDR3 sequence is 11 residues long. The chain's CDR3 is CASSPAYEQYF. CDR3 in DNA: TGTGCCAGCAGCCCAGCCTACGAGCAGTACTTC.

This clone was seen once. This sequence joins TRBV7-3 and TRBJ2-1, with TRBD2 identical over 8 bases. Unmatched junction bases numbered 14, after V lost 7 bases and J lost 9 bases. The CDR3 has 15 amino acids. Germline CDR1 is SGHTA and CDR2 is FQGTGA. The DNA for the CDR3 is TGTGCCAGCACAAAAACGGCAGCGGGAGCGTCTGAGCAGTTCTTC. Its protein product is CASTKTAAGASEQFF.

In this sample, this clone turned up once. The rearrangement uses TRBV28 and TRBJ1-1; D is unresolved. V was shortened by 6 bases and J by 8 bases, with 10 bases between the two germline ends. CDR1 is MDHEN and CDR2 is SYDVKM in the germline V gene. The CDR3 totals 11 residues. The chain's CDR3 is CASSQRLEAFF. CDR3 sequence (DNA): TGTGCCAGCAGCCAAAGACTAGAAGCTTTCTTT.

The rearrangement links TRBV14 to TRBJ1-1; 10 bases agree with TRBD1. This CDR3 has 16 amino acids. The trim removed 4 bases at V and 2 bases at J, leaving 7 bases unmatched. Germline assignment: CDR1 SGHDN and CDR2 FVKESK. The CDR3 DNA sequence: TGTGCCAGCAGCCTTGGCTGGACAGGGGGAAACACTGAAGCTTTCTTT. Amino acid sequence: CASSLGWTGGNTEAFF.

This clone has a handful of counts. The chain is built from TRBV28 and TRBJ1-6, with 7 bases that match TRBD1. CDR3 size: 14 residues. CDR1 MDHEN and CDR2 SYDVKM come from the germline V gene. V shed 6 bases and J 8 bases; nucleotides not matched to a gene: 7. Written as DNA, the CDR3 is TGTGCCAGCAGCACAGACAGGGTTTATTCACCCCTCCACTTT. Amino acids: CASSTDRVYSPLHF.

The genes are TRBV2 and TRBJ1-2; D gene uncertain. Germline V gives CDR1 SNHLY, CDR2 FYNNEI. V was clipped by 1 base and J by 5 bases, with 14 bases between them. CDR3 length: 15 amino acids. The CDR3 DNA follows: TGTGCCAGCAGTGAAGGAGGCCTTGGGGAGTATGGCTACACCTTC. As protein: CASSEGGLGEYGYTF.

The chain recombines TRBV28 with TRBJ1-5; TRBD1 aligns across 7 bases. The germline gives CDR1 MDHEN, CDR2 SYDVKM. J was trimmed by 5 bases and V by 5 bases; bases with no gene match: 12. This CDR3 is 16 amino acids long. The CDR3 spells CASSLRRQGFYQPQHF. The DNA of the CDR3 is TGTGCCAGCAGTCTCCGAAGACAGGGCTTTTATCAGCCCCAGCATTTT.

A remark on this clone: One end of the junction fails to match germline, which may point to a read error. V gene TRBV6-4 combines with J gene TRBJ1-2; 7 bases fit TRBD1. The CDR3 covers 15 residues. CDR1 and CDR2 from the germline V gene are MRHNA and SNTAGT. The CDR3 reads CASSDAGTANYGYTF. The DNA of the CDR3 is TGTGCCAGCAGTGACGCAGGGACAGCTAATTATGGCTACACCTTC.

The chain joins TRBV9 to TRBJ2-1; 7 bases align to TRBD2. V shed 1 base and J 0 bases; nucleotides not matched to a gene: 4. CDR3 length: 16 amino acids. From germline, CDR1 is SGDLS and CDR2 YYNGEE. In DNA, the CDR3 is TGTGCCAGCAGCGTATTAGCGGGTCTCTCCTACAATGAGCAGTTCTTC. It encodes CASSVLAGLSYNEQFF. Together with reference TRBV9 and TRBJ2-1, the CDR3 gives the full variable domain: DSGVTQTPKHLITATGQRVTLRCSPRSGDLSVYWYQQSLDQGLQFLIQYYNGEERAKGNILERFSAQQFPDLHSELNLSSLELGDSALYFCASSVLAGLSYNEQFFGPGTRLTVL.

This rearrangement joins TRBV5-1 to TRBJ2-2; a possible D gene is TRBD1 (6 bases). The CDR3 consists of 17 residues. V lost 1 base and J 5 bases, leaving 18 bases between the germline ends. CDR1 is SGHRS and CDR2 is YFSETQ in the germline V gene. CDR3 amino acids: CASSLLGDRRLTGELFF. The CDR3 region has the DNA TGCGCCAGCAGCTTGCTTGGAGACAGGAGGTTGACCGGGGAGCTGTTTTTT.

This clone was recorded only once. The chain employs TRBV10-3 and TRBJ2-7, with D tentatively TRBD2 (6 bases). Germline V CDR1 and CDR2: ENHRY, SYGVKD. The V gene lost 2 bases and the J gene lost 3 bases, with 11 bases spanning the gap. The CDR3 covers 14 residues. The DNA for the CDR3 is TGTGCCATCAGTGAGGCTAGCGAACGCTACGAGCAGTACTTC. It translates to CAISEASERYEQYF.

The V gene is TRBV14, the J gene TRBJ2-3; unclear D gene. V gave up 0 bases and J gave up 0 bases, with 7 bases separating them. Germline values: CDR1 SGHDN, CDR2 FVKESK. The CDR3 length is 15 residues. CDR3 nucleotide sequence: TGTGCCAGCAGCCAAGATATGACTAGCACAGATACGCAGTATTTT. This gives the protein CASSQDMTSTDTQYF.

This chain joins TRBV28 and TRBJ1-3, with D uncertain. CDR1 and CDR2 (germline): MDHEN, SYDVKM. The CDR3 spans 14 residues. V lost 4 bases and J lost 0, with 7 bases in between. CDR3 in amino acids: CASSWRNSGNTIYF. Written as DNA, the CDR3 is TGTGCCAGCAGTTGGCGGAACTCTGGAAACACCATATATTTT.

The chain has TRBV5-1 and TRBJ2-3; 7 bases fit TRBD2. Germline assignment: CDR1 SGHRS and CDR2 YFSETQ. The V and J ends lost 0 bases and 4 bases, in that order; junction bases with no gene match: 5. The CDR3 has 15 residues. The CDR3 DNA follows: TGCGCCAGCAGCTTGGTGGCGGGAGTCCCAGATACGCAGTATTTT. Translating it yields CASSLVAGVPDTQYF.